This TCR beta chain was captured in a study of T cell responses to AZD1222 COVID-19 vaccine. Germline CDR1 is MNHEY and CDR2 is SMNVEV (reference sequence). V lost 5 bases, J lost 6 bases, and 16 bases lay in between. The CDR3 totals 14 residues. The protocol was immunoSEQ multiplex PCR, while the TCRdb copy is restricted to in-frame clones and leaves out a portion. This table holds 130,000 or so clones, roughly nine tenths found once. This clone was counted only a few times. The J gene is TRBJ1-2, the V gene TRBV27, with D possibly matching TRBD1 (6 bases). This receptor was obtained from an adult in good health. The sample in question was peripheral blood, obtained on day 0 of AZD1222 vaccination. The DNA of the CDR3 is TGTGCCAGCAGTAACCGGGCCGGGGGCGATGGCTACACCTTC. Amino acids: CASSNRAGGDGYTF.